This is a list of T cell receptor beta chains from one sample in a study of blood T cell repertoires in COVID-19. Produced via immunoSEQ multiplex PCR; TCRdb's table is partial and in-frame only. The sample lists fewer than 200,000 clones, approximately 85% occurring once. Sequencing input: peripheral blood. The receptors here all came from a woman of 80 years or more with acute or convalescent COVID-19. The CDR3 runs from the conserved cysteine through the conserved F or W. A D gene is named only where the DNA matches it firmly. Clone size is shown for a subset of rows, as once, few, many or a class of expanded clone.

>TRBJ1-3|TRBV9|NA|TRBD1
CASSAGQGWSGNTIYF
TGTGCCAGCAGCGCCGGACAGGGTTGGTCTGGAAACACCATATATTTT
>TRBJ1-5|TRBV19|NA|TRBD1
CASSPDRDQPQHF
TGTGCCAGTAGTCCGGACAGGGACCAGCCCCAGCATTTT
>TRBJ2-7|TRBV3-1/TRBV3-2|NA|NA
CASSQGSREQYF
TGTGCCAGCAGCCAAGGCAGTCGCGAGCAGTACTTC
>TRBJ1-4|TRBV19|NA|NA
CASSIRQVNEKLFF
TGTGCCAGTAGTATCAGACAGGTTAATGAAAAACTGTTTTTT
>TRBJ1-2|TRBV25-1|NA|NA
CASSEYGRDYGYTF
TGTGCCAGCAGTGAATACGGTCGAGACTATGGCTACACCTTC
>TRBJ1-4|TRBV11-2|once|NA
CASSLVGRGLVQLFF
TGTGCCAGCAGCTTAGTTGGGAGGGGGTTGGTTCAACTGTTTTTT
>TRBJ2-5|TRBV30|NA|TRBD2
CAWRAGTSGFQETQYF
TGTGCCTGGAGGGCCGGGACTAGCGGTTTTCAAGAGACCCAGTACTTC
>TRBJ2-5|TRBV14|NA|NA
CASSQRFETQYF
TGTGCCAGCAGCCAGAGGTTCGAGACCCAGTACTTC
>TRBJ2-2|TRBV5-1|NA|NA
CASSFTRDTGELFF
TGCGCCAGCAGCTTCACTAGGGACACCGGGGAGCTGTTTTTT
>TRBJ1-6|TRBV5-5|NA|NA
CASSLAPTDRSSYNSPLHF
TGTGCCAGCAGCTTGGCCCCGACAGACCGGAGCTCCTATAATTCACCCCTCCACTTT
>TRBJ2-7|TRBV6-2/TRBV6-3|NA|NA
CASSYSFYEQYF
TGTGCCAGCAGTTATTCGTTCTACGAGCAGTACTTC
>TRBJ2-2|TRBV4-1|NA|TRBD2
CASSPGLAVVGFSGELFF
TGCGCCAGCAGCCCGGGACTAGCGGTAGTAGGTTTTTCGGGGGAGCTGTTTTTT
>TRBJ2-3|TRBV10-3|NA|NA
CAISDITDTQYF
TGTGCCATCAGTGACATCACAGATACGCAGTATTTT
>TRBJ1-5|TRBV29-1|NA|NA
CSVAENSNQPQHF
TGCAGCGTTGCCGAGAATAGCAATCAGCCCCAGCATTTT
>TRBJ2-3|TRBV5-1|NA|TRBD2
CASSQRTSSTDTQYF
TGCGCCAGCAGCCAACGGACTAGCTCGACAGATACGCAGTATTTT
>TRBJ2-3|TRBV7-8|NA|NA
CASSFGSTDTQYF
TGTGCCAGCAGCTTCGGGAGCACAGATACGCAGTATTTT
>TRBJ1-3|TRBV30|NA|NA
CAWTVSGNTIYF
TGTGCCTGGACAGTCTCTGGAAACACCATATATTTT
>TRBJ2-7|TRBV21-1|NA|NA
CASSSYSGAPSYEQYF
TGTGCCAGCAGCAGCTATAGCGGAGCCCCCTCCTACGAGCAGTACTTC
>TRBJ2-2|TRBV7-2|NA|NA
CASSLAGVNTGELFF
TGTGCCAGCAGCTTGGCGGGTGTGAACACCGGGGAGCTGTTTTTT
>TRBJ2-3|TRBV5-4|NA|TRBD2
CASSAGTSGRGTDTQYF
TGTGCCAGCAGCGCTGGGACTAGCGGGAGGGGCACAGATACGCAGTATTTT
>TRBJ2-3|TRBV3-1/TRBV3-2|NA|TRBD2
CASSQDLPSGSTDTQYF
TGTGCCAGCAGCCAAGATCTACCTAGCGGGAGTACAGATACGCAGTATTTT
>TRBJ2-5|TRBV7-2|NA|NA
CASSLGQGGGVVETQYF
TGTGCCAGCAGCTTAGGACAGGGAGGAGGGGTCGTGGAGACCCAGTACTTC
>TRBJ2-2|TRBV10-3|once|TRBD1
CAISVGGQENTGELFF
TGTGCCATCAGTGTAGGAGGACAGGAGAACACCGGGGAGCTGTTTTTT
>TRBJ1-5|TRBV7-2|NA|NA
CASSLGASGNQPQHF
TGTGCCAGCAGCTTAGGAGCAAGCGGCAATCAGCCCCAGCATTTT